The entry below describes one T cell receptor beta chain. The antigen is unknown. 60 Vbeta and 13 Jbeta primers were used in PCR. Profiled with immunoSEQ multiplex PCR; TCRdb holds only in-frame clones, not every one. The sample includes 150,000 to 200,000 clones, roughly three quarters of them seen just once. The data were obtained in a study of cytomegalovirus exposure and HLA in healthy donors. Study-wide results and caveats: Reports described diagnosis of cytomegalovirus status by the classifier as highly specific and sensitive. In a later analysis, TCR beta V- and J-gene trimming showed a link to a missense DCLRE1C variant. Looking again later, the authors saw that most CMV-associated TCR beta chains seemed HLA-restricted.

The germline gives CDR1 SEHNR, CDR2 FQNEAQ (reference sequence). V was cut by 5 bases and J by 0 bases, with 15 bases left in between. This CDR3 contains 16 residues. The gene calls are TRBV7-9 and TRBJ2-3, with D perhaps matching TRBD1 (6 bases). This TCR was sampled from a man aged 18 to 30 in good health and CMV-seropositive. Sequenced: PBMCs. Here the CDR3 DNA reads TGTGCCAGCAGCCCAGCCGGGACACGCAGCACAGATACGCAGTATTTT. As protein: CASSPAGTRSTDTQYF.